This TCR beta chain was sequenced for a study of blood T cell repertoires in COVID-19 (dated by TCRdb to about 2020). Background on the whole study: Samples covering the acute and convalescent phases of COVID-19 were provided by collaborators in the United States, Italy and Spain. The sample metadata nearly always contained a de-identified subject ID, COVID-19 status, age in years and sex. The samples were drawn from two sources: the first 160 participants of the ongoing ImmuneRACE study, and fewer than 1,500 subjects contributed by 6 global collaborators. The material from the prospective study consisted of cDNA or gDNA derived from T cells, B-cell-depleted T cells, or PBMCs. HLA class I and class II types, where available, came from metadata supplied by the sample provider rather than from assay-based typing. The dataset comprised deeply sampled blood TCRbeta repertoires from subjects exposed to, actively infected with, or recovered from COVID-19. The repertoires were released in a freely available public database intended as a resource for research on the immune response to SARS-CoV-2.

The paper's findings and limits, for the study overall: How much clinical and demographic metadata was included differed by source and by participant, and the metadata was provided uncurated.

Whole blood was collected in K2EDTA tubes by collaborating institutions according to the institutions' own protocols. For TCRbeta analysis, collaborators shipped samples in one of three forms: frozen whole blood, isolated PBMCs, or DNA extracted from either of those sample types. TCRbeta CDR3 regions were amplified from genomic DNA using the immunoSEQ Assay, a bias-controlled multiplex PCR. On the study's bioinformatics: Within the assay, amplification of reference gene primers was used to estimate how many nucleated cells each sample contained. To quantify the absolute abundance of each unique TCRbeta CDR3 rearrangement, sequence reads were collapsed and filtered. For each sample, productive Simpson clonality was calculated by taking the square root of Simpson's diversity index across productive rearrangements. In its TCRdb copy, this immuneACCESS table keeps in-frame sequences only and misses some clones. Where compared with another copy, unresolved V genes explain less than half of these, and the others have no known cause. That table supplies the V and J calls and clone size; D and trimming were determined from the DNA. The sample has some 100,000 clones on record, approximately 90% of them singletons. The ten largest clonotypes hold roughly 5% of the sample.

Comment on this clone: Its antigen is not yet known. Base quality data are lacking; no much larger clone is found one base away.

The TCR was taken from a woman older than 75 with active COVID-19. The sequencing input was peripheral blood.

Here is the DNA: TGTGCCAGCAGCCTGGATATGGCAGGGGGCGGCTATGGCTACACCTTC. Its protein product is CASSLDMAGGGYGYTF. The chain is encoded by TRBV5-6 joined to TRBJ1-2; TRBD1 matches 8 bases in the middle. The germline V and J ends show losses of 4 bases and 4 bases respectively, and no gene match explains 12 bases of the junction. From its cysteine to its phenylalanine, the CDR3 spans 16 amino acids. Only the CDR3 part of the read is kept: 48 bases, read in frame from the first base. CDR1 and CDR2, per the germline V gene, are SGHDT and YYEEEE.